The rows below give T cell receptor beta chains drawn from one sample of a study of blood T cell repertoires in COVID-19. Here immunoSEQ multiplex PCR was the method, and the copy in TCRdb shows in-frame clones only, minus some. The table lists roughly 68,000 clones, approximately 90% of them singletons. The sequenced sample consisted of peripheral blood. Receptors originate from a woman aged 50 to 60 with COVID-19, enrolled during active disease. Both conserved end residues are trimmed from each CDR3.

j_gene	len	v_gene	CDR3aa
TRBJ2-7	9	TRBV6-5	ASTLQGKQY
TRBJ1-2	14	TRBV5-5	ASATRGTGQRYGYT
TRBJ2-7	13	TRBV18	ASSPQGVGAYEQY
TRBJ2-1	12	TRBV28	APLREVPYNEQF
TRBJ2-7	10	TRBV7-2	ASSLPPSEQY
TRBJ2-7	12	TRBV3-1/TRBV3-2	ASSHPDRVGEQY
TRBJ2-3	12	TRBV6-6	ASSGGYSTDTQY
TRBJ2-2	14	TRBV4-2	ASSQEIGLGAGELF
TRBJ2-7	11	TRBV30	AWSLAQGYEQY
TRBJ1-1	12	TRBV28	ASFAGGTNTEAF
TRBJ2-1	12	TRBV9	ASSPLVSYNEQF
TRBJ1-2	12	TRBV28	ASSSRTGFYGYT
TRBJ1-2	13	TRBV9	ASEGAPQGNYGYT
TRBJ2-5	14	TRBV19	ASSILGTGVRETQY
TRBJ2-3	15	TRBV3-1/TRBV3-2	ASSQGGGGSTTDTQY
TRBJ2-7	14	TRBV7-3	ASSPSPRTVLYEQY
TRBJ2-3	14	TRBV19	ASSPRQGLGTDTQY
TRBJ2-5	11	TRBV7-2	ASSLGLVRTQY
TRBJ1-3	12	TRBV10-3	AISPGTSERTIY
TRBJ1-1	9	TRBV19	ASSIAREAF
TRBJ1-2	12	TRBV7-9	ASSRATGTGGYT
TRBJ2-7	9	TRBV6-5	ASSSHEEQY
TRBJ1-4	14	TRBV28	ASSYVAGQNNEKLF
TRBJ2-7	11	TRBV30	AWTADRGYEQY
TRBJ1-6	11	TRBV6-5	ASNAFRGSPLH
TRBJ2-7	13	TRBV28	ASSFEARGSYEQY
TRBJ2-5	13	TRBV7-9	ASSFSWEYQETQY
TRBJ2-4	15	TRBV4-2	ASSQGLAGGPWDIQY
TRBJ2-1	13	TRBV5-1	ASKREGDSYNEQF
TRBJ1-1	11	TRBV2	ASSEQGNTEAF
TRBJ2-3	15	TRBV27	ASSYSLTSGPTDTQY
TRBJ2-7	12	TRBV6-6	ASSPLGTGGGQY
TRBJ2-5	12	TRBV7-9	ASSFGGIQETQY
TRBJ2-2	13	TRBV9	ASSVVAGASGELF
TRBJ2-2	15	TRBV28	ASSLQLAGGLAGELF
TRBJ1-1	9	TRBV12-3/TRBV12-4	ASSSGSEAF
TRBJ2-2	13	TRBV5-4	ASSVTGGGPGELF
TRBJ1-5	13	TRBV19	ASSPRQGSGQPQH
TRBJ2-2	13	TRBV19	ASSRDRLYTGELF
TRBJ2-1	14	TRBV5-4	ASSPPGTSSYNEQF
TRBJ2-7	12	TRBV27	ASSSGGRHYEQY
TRBJ2-2	11	TRBV30	AASGRNTGELF
TRBJ2-6	14	TRBV5-1	ASSPRGKAGANVLT
TRBJ1-5	11	TRBV28	ASRTGVGQPQH
TRBJ2-5	12	TRBV2	ARGAGGYQETQY
TRBJ2-2	13	TRBV5-1	ASSLARGATGELF
TRBJ2-2	13	TRBV5-1	ASSLSLSDTGELF
TRBJ2-1	14	TRBV19	ASSIPGVAGAREQF
TRBJ2-7	14	TRBV5-1	ASSLVGSGNFYEQY
TRBJ1-2	13	TRBV2	ASSDSGRGVSGYT
TRBJ1-6	14	TRBV27	ASSNPLRERNSPLH
TRBJ2-7	11	TRBV20-1	SASPSGPSEQY
TRBJ1-1	14	TRBV30	AWKRTGGAQNTEAF
TRBJ2-3	13	TRBV6-1	ASSESTAGWHTQY
TRBJ2-7	9	TRBV30	AWRESYEQY
TRBJ2-1	11	TRBV5-1	ASSLAGENEQF
TRBJ2-1	11	TRBV6-2/TRBV6-3	ASSPDSYNEQF
TRBJ2-5	15	TRBV11-3	ASSLDFSGAGQETQY
TRBJ2-7	10	TRBV27	ASGTGSYEQY